Following are 9 T cell receptor beta chains from one sample sequenced in a study of T cell changes during pregnancy in multiple sclerosis. The protocol was immunoSEQ multiplex PCR, while the TCRdb copy is restricted to in-frame clones and leaves out a portion. This sample has fewer than 100,000 clones; roughly 91% occur once, and the top ten carry 2.5% to 3%. This specimen was peripheral blood, taken after pregnancy. All receptors come from a female donor in good health, enrolled as a control in a pregnancy study.

The chain couples TRBV6-1 to TRBJ1-2, with a weak D call TRBD1 (5 bases). V gave up 8 bases and J gave up 4 bases, with 11 bases separating them. From germline, CDR1 is MNHNS and CDR2 SASEGT. The CDR3 contains 12 residues. CDR3 nucleotide sequence: TGTGCCAGCCGCAGGGATCCCTATGGCTACACCTTC. This translates into CASRRDPYGYTF.

This clone was recorded a few times. The J gene is TRBJ2-1, the V gene TRBV11-2; the match to TRBD2 covers 10 bases. Germline CDR1 and CDR2: SGHAT and FQNNGV. This CDR3 has 17 residues. V gave up 3 bases and J gave up 5 bases; unmatched junction bases: 10. CDR3 residues: CASSFGPGLAQNNEQFF. The DNA of the CDR3 is TGTGCCAGCAGCTTTGGTCCGGGACTAGCGCAGAACAATGAGCAGTTCTTC.

The chain couples TRBV29-1 to TRBJ2-7, with TRBD1 matching 7 bases. V gave up 5 bases and J gave up 3 bases; unmatched junction bases: 7. This CDR3 has 13 residues. Germline CDR1 reads SQVTM; CDR2 reads ANQGSEA. CDR3 sequence reads: CSVRTGNFYEQYF. The CDR3 coding sequence is TGCAGCGTTAGGACAGGAAACTTCTACGAGCAGTACTTC.

DNA for the CDR3: TGTGCCAGTAGTACACCAGGGAAAAGCTTCTACGAGCAGTACTTC. Its protein product is CASSTPGKSFYEQYF. The chain carries TRBV19 and TRBJ2-7; D is perhaps TRBD1 (5 bases). V was cut by 4 bases and J by 3 bases, with 16 bases left in between. The length of the CDR3 is 15 residues. Germline CDR1 and CDR2: LNHDA and SQIVND (reference sequence).

The rearrangement uses TRBV28 and TRBJ1-2; TRBD1 is a possible D gene (5 bases). From germline, CDR1 is MDHEN and CDR2 SYDVKM. The CDR3 spans 14 residues. With 5 bases removed from V and 4 bases from J, the gap between germline ends came to 14 bases. CDR3 sequence reads: CASSRRQSLYGYTF. CDR3 DNA sequence: TGTGCCAGCAGTAGAAGACAGTCTCTCTATGGCTACACCTTC.

The chain uses TRBV5-1 and TRBJ2-3; 7 bases are a match to TRBD2. Germline CDR1 and CDR2: SGHRS and YFSETQ. Trimming cost V 0 bases and J 0 bases; bases outside gene matches: 1. The CDR3 totals 15 residues. The CDR3 sequence: CASSLAGRSTDTQYF. The CDR3 nucleotides are TGCGCCAGCAGCTTGGCCGGGAGGAGCACAGATACGCAGTATTTT.

V and J are TRBV9 and TRBJ2-7; the match to TRBD2 covers 8 bases. Looked up from germline, CDR1 is SGDLS and CDR2 is YYNGEE. The trim removed 4 bases at V and 9 bases at J, leaving 6 bases unmatched. The CDR3 covers 12 residues. This CDR3 reads CASSSAGAGQYF. CDR3 sequence (DNA): TGTGCCAGCAGCTCAGCGGGGGCAGGGCAGTACTTC.

The chain has TRBV11-2 and TRBJ2-4; D is ambiguous. The CDR3 is made up of 14 amino acids. V was clipped by 4 bases and J by 0 bases, with 7 bases between them. Germline-derived CDR1 and CDR2 are SGHAT and FQNNGV. CDR3 bases: TGTGCCAGCAGCTCCCGACTAGCCAAAAACATTCAGTACTTC. It yields the protein CASSSRLAKNIQYF.

V and J are TRBV5-1 and TRBJ2-1; TRBD2 might be the D (5 bases). Per the germline V gene, CDR1 is SGHRS and CDR2 is YFSETQ. With 0 bases removed from V and 7 bases from J, the gap between germline ends came to 17 bases. There are 16 residues in the CDR3. The CDR3 DNA reads TGCGCCAGCAGCTTGGATGGGAGCCCCTGGGGTAATGAGCAGTTCTTC. Translating gives CASSLDGSPWGNEQFF.